This T cell receptor beta chain was identified in a study of vaccination and CD4 T cells after COVID-19. For the study at large: Convalescent patients gave post-COVID blood a median about 110 days post-diagnosis, range 35 to 161.

The CDR3 has 15 residues. Germline V gene lookup returns CDR1 MNHNS and CDR2 SASEGT. V lost 6 bases and J 4 bases, leaving 16 bases between the germline ends. The study sequenced cultured CD4+ T cell DNA using the Oncomine TCR Beta short-read assay. TCRdb independently ran MiXCR on the PCR reads; one entry per CDR3 protein. The data contain several hundred distinct CDR3 sequences, around 7.6% of them singletons. Treatment of the sample: roughly 11-day PBMC culture with coronavirus spike peptide pools or control peptides (ViraFEST assay). CD4+ T cells of the unexposed donor were collected before the COVID-19 pandemic (2011-2018). Within the sample, this clonotype is large. Its antigen is currently unknown.

The chain employs TRBV6-1 and TRBJ2-1; the D gene is possibly TRBD2 (5 bases). The sample consisted of CD4+ T cells from blood, cultured in vitro. The clonotype was recovered from a human donor in good health. Written as DNA, the CDR3 is TGTGCCAGCAGACCCCCGGGATTTCCATACAATGAGCAGTTCTTC. It is translated as CASRPPGFPYNEQFF.